The entry below describes one TCR beta chain. These data belong to a study of cytomegalovirus exposure and HLA in healthy donors. V lost 0 bases to trimming and J lost 3 bases, with 10 bases between them. The germline gives CDR1 SGHRS, CDR2 YFSETQ. The CDR3 extends over 14 amino acids. Healthy people donating bone marrow made up the donors. 60 Vbeta and 13 Jbeta primers were used in PCR. Original data processing: Approximately 11 million of around 85 million unique TCR beta chains were shared, per a later count. Libraries were prepared by immunoSEQ multiplex PCR; TCRdb keeps only in-frame clonotypes and omits some of them. V and J calls plus clone size are reproduced from that table; the DNA served to infer D and trimming. The sample lists under 150,000 clones, 70% to 85% seen once, with about 10% in the top ten.

The sequence derives from a woman aged 50 to 60 in good health and CMV-seropositive. J is TRBJ2-7 and V is TRBV5-1, with unresolved D. The sample was PBMCs. CDR3 residues: CASSLARNIYEQYF. CDR3 sequence (DNA): TGCGCCAGCAGCTTGGCCAGGAACATCTACGAGCAGTACTTC. The full variable domain, completed using reference TRBV5-1 and TRBJ2-7, is KAGVTQTPRYLIKTRGQQVTLSCSPISGHRSVSWYQQTPGQGLQFLFEYFSETQRNKGNFPGRFSGRQFSNSRSEMNVSTLELGDSALYLCASSLARNIYEQYFGPGTRLTVT.